What follows are 6 T cell receptor beta chains derived from one specimen sequenced in a study of identical twins. TCRdb redid the calling of the 5' RACE reads with MiXCR, one entry per CDR3 protein. The sample has about 900,000 distinct CDR3 sequences; approximately 13% are singletons. This sample was also put to use in a study of yellow fever vaccine responses in identical twins.

The sequenced material came from PBMCs. These receptor sequences come from a woman under 30 in good health.

Comment on this clonotype: This could be a read error, since a much larger clone is one nucleotide away. V is TRBV12-3 or TRBV12-4 and J is TRBJ2-3, with 9 bases lining up with TRBD2. This CDR3 has 13 residues. CDR3 nucleotides: TGTGACACCCTAGCGGGACACACAGATACGCAGTATTTT. Its translation: CDTLAGHTDTQYF.

The chain couples TRBV6-1 to TRBJ1-1, with 7 bases matching TRBD1. The CDR3 spans 13 residues. After removal of 7 bases from V and 8 bases from J, the junction contained 10 bases not matched to a gene. The germline V gene has CDR1 MNHNS and CDR2 SASEGT. The CDR3 DNA reads as TGTGCCAGCATCGCAGGGGGGATACGGGAAGCTTTCTTT. This encodes CASIAGGIREAFF.

The rearrangement uses TRBV7-9 and TRBJ1-2; 9 bases are shared with TRBD1. V lost 5 bases and J lost 8; bases outside the gene matches: 18. The germline V gene has CDR1 SEHNR and CDR2 FQNEAQ (reference sequence). The CDR3 is 17 amino acids. DNA of the CDR3: TGTGCCAGCAGCCCAGTAGACCTCCGGGACAGGGCTCGGGGCTACACCTTC. Its translation: CASSPVDLRDRARGYTF.

V and J are TRBV20-1 and TRBJ2-1; 8 bases fit TRBD2. V lost 0 bases, J lost 6 bases, and 10 bases stayed unmatched. Germline loops: CDR1 DFQATT, CDR2 SNEGSKA (reference sequence). The CDR3 loop spans 16 amino acids. The CDR3 sequence is CSARDKAGGAFNEQFF. CDR3 in DNA: TGCAGTGCTAGAGATAAAGCCGGGGGGGCCTTCAATGAGCAGTTCTTC.

This chain joins TRBV2 and TRBJ2-1; 12 bases are a match to TRBD2. With V trimmed by 2 bases and J by 0 bases, 8 bases remained unmatched. The CDR3 runs 19 residues. Germline values: CDR1 SNHLY, CDR2 FYNNEI. CDR3 DNA sequence: TGTGCCAGCAGTGAAAGCCCGGGACTAGCGGGTAGCTCCTACAATGAGCAGTTCTTC. Translated, it gives CASSESPGLAGSSYNEQFF.

The rearrangement links TRBV6-5 to TRBJ1-1, with 7 nucleotides matching TRBD1. J was trimmed by 12 bases and V by 4 bases; bases with no gene match: 8. Germline CDR1 is MNHEY and CDR2 is SVGAGI. The CDR3 contains 12 residues. The CDR3 reads CASSSQDRRSFF. CDR3 nucleotide sequence: TGTGCCAGCAGTTCTCAGGACAGGAGATCTTTCTTT.